A single sample gave rise to the 26 T cell receptor beta chains below, sequenced in a study of T cells after posttransplantation cyclophosphamide. Data came from immunoSEQ multiplex PCR; TCRdb stores just in-frame clones and leaves some out. Altogether roughly 40,000 clones were found in the sample, and no singletons occur. The sequencing input was PBMCs. These receptors all stem from a woman between 50 and 59 years old in good health and a related stem cell transplant donor.

This clone was recorded a few times. The V gene is TRBV7-9, the J gene TRBJ1-2; TRBD1 matches at 9 bases. V trimming: 5 bases; J trimming: 0 bases; junction bases outside the gene matches: 7. The germline V gene encodes CDR1 SEHNR and CDR2 FQNEAQ (reference sequence). This CDR3 comprises 16 residues. CDR3 coding DNA: TGTGCCAGCAGCCCCGGGACAGGGTTAACTAACTATGGCTACACCTTC. Residues: CASSPGTGLTNYGYTF.

V usage is TRBV11-2 and J usage is TRBJ2-3; TRBD2 is a possible D gene (6 bases). The CDR3 has 14 amino acids. Trimming removed 3 bases at V and 1 base at J, with 8 bases between. The germline CDR1 and CDR2 sequences are SGHAT and FQNNGV. CDR3: CASSFWGGTDTQYF. CDR3 nucleotides: TGTGCCAGCAGCTTCTGGGGGGGCACAGATACGCAGTATTTT.

This clone came up many times. This sequence joins TRBV18 and TRBJ1-2; D perhaps matches TRBD1 (6 bases). CDR3 length equals 13 residues. Germline CDR1 and CDR2: KGHSH and LQKENI. V lost 3 bases and J 2 bases, leaving 7 bases between the germline ends. The CDR3 nucleotides read TGTGCCAGCTCACCCGACAGGAACTATGGCTACACCTTC. Translation: CASSPDRNYGYTF.

This clone has at least ten counts. Other nucleotide sequences from this sample produce the same CDR3. The chain joins TRBV5-1 to TRBJ1-6; 7 nucleotides match TRBD1. Per germline, CDR1 SGHRS and CDR2 YFSETQ. V trimming: 0 bases; J trimming: 6 bases; junction bases outside the gene matches: 3. This CDR3 has 15 amino acids. CDR3 amino acids: CASSLDRGGNSPLHF. The CDR3 DNA follows: TGCGCCAGCAGCTTGGACAGGGGAGGTAATTCACCCCTCCACTTT.

This clone was detected many times. The chain carries TRBV28 and TRBJ1-5, with TRBD1 as a possible D gene (5 bases). Germline CDR1 is MDHEN and CDR2 is SYDVKM. The length of the CDR3 is 14 residues. Trimming removed 3 bases at V and 7 bases at J, with 13 bases between. The CDR3 DNA reads TGTGCCAGCAGTTTTTACAGGAAATACCAGCCCCAGCATTTT. Its translation is CASSFYRKYQPQHF.

This clone has more than one count but fewer than ten. V is TRBV27 and J is TRBJ2-2; 8 positions match TRBD2. Trimming took 2 bases from V and 5 from J; bases not matched to a gene: 4. The CDR3 has 15 residues. CDR1 and CDR2 from the germline V gene are MNHEY and SMNVEV (reference sequence). The CDR3 DNA is TGTGCCAGCAGTTTACGAGTAGCGGGGACCGGGGAGCTGTTTTTT. This gives the protein CASSLRVAGTGELFF.

This clone was counted ten times or more. J is TRBJ1-1 and V is TRBV5-4, with D maybe TRBD1 (5 bases). The V and J ends lost 2 bases and 2 bases respectively, with 10 bases between them. Per germline, CDR1 SGHNT and CDR2 YYREEE (reference sequence). This CDR3 is 14 amino acids long. This CDR3 is CASSFGGVNTEAFF. The CDR3 DNA sequence: TGTGCCAGCAGCTTCGGGGGGGTTAACACTGAAGCTTTCTTT.

This clone was seen many times. A read error may account for a junction end that differs from germline. The rearrangement uses TRBV7-2 and TRBJ2-2; 7 nucleotides match TRBD2. Germline values: CDR1 SGHTA, CDR2 FQGNSA. The CDR3 sequence is 16 residues long. CDR3 sequence reads: CASSSLGGPKTGELFF. CDR3 DNA sequence: TGTGCCAGCAGCTCTTTGGGAGGGCCGAAGACCGGGGAGCTGTTTTTT. The full variable domain, its missing parts supplied by reference TRBV7-2 and TRBJ2-2, is GAGVSQSPSNKVTEKGKDVELRCDPISGHTALYWYRQSLGQGLEFLIYFQGNSAPDKSGLPSDRFSAERTGGSVSTLTIQRTQQEDSAVYLCASSSLGGPKTGELFFGEGSRLTVL.

This clone showed up many times. The V and J genes are TRBV7-2 and TRBJ1-2, with D possibly TRBD1 on 6 matching bases. The CDR3 spans 15 residues. V was cut by 2 bases and J by 3 bases, with 13 bases left in between. The germline gives CDR1 SGHTA, CDR2 FQGNSA. CDR3 in amino acids: CASSLIYRADYGYTF. The DNA of the CDR3 is TGTGCCAGCAGCTTAATTTACAGGGCTGACTATGGCTACACCTTC.

This clone was observed at least ten times. The genes are TRBV19 and TRBJ2-1, with 8 bases matching TRBD2. V shed 9 bases and J 6 bases; nucleotides not matched to a gene: 13. This CDR3 is built from 15 residues. The germline gives CDR1 LNHDA, CDR2 SQIVND (reference sequence). This CDR3 reads CASTSGGSWVNEQFF. The CDR3 DNA is TGTGCCAGCACTAGCGGAGGATCATGGGTCAATGAGCAGTTCTTC.

This clone has ten or more counts. The rearrangement joins TRBV28 to TRBJ2-3; 7 nucleotides agree with TRBD2. After removal of 6 bases from V and 2 bases from J, the junction contained 8 bases not matched to a gene. The CDR3 sequence is 15 residues long. Germline CDR1 reads MDHEN; CDR2 reads SYDVKM. CDR3 residues: CASSQSGGTTDTQYF. The CDR3 bases are TGTGCCAGCAGCCAGTCGGGAGGCACCACAGATACGCAGTATTTT.

The sample holds many counts of this clone. The chain employs TRBV4-1 and TRBJ2-3; 7 bases are shared with TRBD1. The CDR3 sequence is 17 residues long. Germline V gene sequence: CDR1 MGHRA, CDR2 YSYEKL. Trimming at V came to 0 bases and at J to 2 bases, leaving 8 bases not matched to a gene. This CDR3 reads CASSQDLRQGLTDTQYF. CDR3 bases: TGCGCCAGCAGCCAAGATTTAAGACAGGGCCTCACAGATACGCAGTATTTT.

This clone was counted many times. This rearrangement joins TRBV27 to TRBJ1-5; possibly TRBD1 for D (6 bases). The germline V gene has CDR1 MNHEY and CDR2 SMNVEV (reference sequence). V was cut by 6 bases and J by 3 bases, with 18 bases left in between. The CDR3 runs 16 residues. CDR3 in amino acids: CASRTLTGRINQPQHF. CDR3 bases: TGTGCCAGCAGAACCTTGACAGGCCGAATCAATCAGCCCCAGCATTTT.

The rearrangement uses TRBV11-3 and TRBJ2-5, with a weak D call TRBD2 (5 bases). The CDR3 has 14 residues. From germline, CDR1 is SGHNT and CDR2 YENEEA. Trimming left V 1 base short and J 5 bases short, with 11 bases between. CDR3 region: CASSLGASQETQYF. The CDR3 nucleotides are TGTGCCAGCAGCTTAGGGGCTAGCCAGGAGACCCAGTACTTC.

This clone was found many times. This chain uses TRBV10-1 with TRBJ1-1; 9 nucleotides line up with TRBD1. The CDR3 extends over 18 amino acids. CDR1 is WNHNN and CDR2 is SYGVQD in the germline V gene (reference sequence). With V trimmed by 10 bases and J by 4 bases, 22 bases remained unmatched. The CDR3 coding sequence is TGCGCCACCCATATAGGTCTCAACGCCGGGACAGGGTTCACTGAAGCTTTCTTT. Protein: CATHIGLNAGTGFTEAFF.

This clone showed up many times. The CDR3: CASSLGRQGLWGLDTEAFF. CDR3 DNA sequence: TGTGCCAGCAGTTTAGGAAGACAGGGGTTATGGGGCCTGGACACTGAAGCTTTCTTT. The genes are TRBV28 and TRBJ1-1; 8 bases are shared with TRBD1. Germline CDR1 MDHEN, CDR2 SYDVKM. The V and J ends lost 2 bases and 3 bases, in that order; junction bases with no gene match: 17. CDR3 length equals 19 residues.

This clone was found many times. The genes are TRBV6-1 and TRBJ2-1, with TRBD2 matching over 7 bases. V trimming: 2 bases; J trimming: 3 bases; junction bases outside the gene matches: 4. CDR1 and CDR2 from the germline V gene are MNHNS and SASEGT. The CDR3 contains 15 residues. For the CDR3, the DNA is TGTGCCAGCAGTGAATTGGGGGGGAACTACAATGAGCAGTTCTTC. This sequence encodes CASSELGGNYNEQFF.

This clone was observed at least ten times. V gene TRBV5-1 combines with J gene TRBJ1-2; D unclear. Germline V gene data show CDR1 as SGHRS and CDR2 as YFSETQ. This CDR3 is 13 amino acids long. V lost 0 bases to trimming and J lost 6 bases, with 9 bases between them. For the CDR3, the DNA is TGCGCCAGCAGCTTGGGGCCGGGAAATGGCTACACCTTC. Amino acid sequence: CASSLGPGNGYTF.

This clone appeared many times. This sequence joins TRBV4-1 and TRBJ2-7; D is perhaps TRBD1 (6 bases). The V gene lost 0 bases and the J gene lost 3 bases, with 12 bases spanning the gap. Germline V lookup: CDR1 MGHRA, CDR2 YSYEKL. The CDR3 length is 15 residues. The CDR3 protein is CASSQEQGTYYEQYF. The DNA of the CDR3 is TGCGCCAGCAGCCAAGAACAGGGCACCTACTACGAGCAGTACTTC.

This clone has at least ten counts. The chain joins TRBV28 to TRBJ2-2; no definite D call. Germline CDR1 reads MDHEN; CDR2 reads SYDVKM. This CDR3 is 13 amino acids long. The V end was cut by 8 bases, the J end by 0 bases, with 7 bases between. Here the CDR3 reads CASGLSNTGELFF. The DNA for the CDR3 is TGTGCCAGCGGGCTATCGAACACCGGGGAGCTGTTTTTT.

There are a few counts of this clone. This sequence joins TRBV5-6 and TRBJ2-5, with 12 bases matching TRBD1. J lost 4 bases, V lost 3 bases, and 10 bases had no gene match. CDR3 length: 17 residues. The germline gives CDR1 SGHDT, CDR2 YYEEEE. The CDR3 is CASSSLRDRGRGETQYF. CDR3 nucleotides: TGTGCCAGCAGCTCACTCCGGGACAGGGGGCGAGGAGAGACCCAGTACTTC.

This clone came up many times. This chain joins TRBV7-9 and TRBJ2-7; D gene unclear. Trimming pared 4 bases from V and 2 bases from J, leaving 12 bases between. CDR3 length: 14 amino acids. Per the germline V gene, CDR1 is SEHNR and CDR2 is FQNEAQ (reference sequence). The CDR3 nucleotides are TGTGCCAGCAGCTCCTCGACACGGACCTACGAGCAGTACTTC. This translates into CASSSSTRTYEQYF.

At least ten counts were recorded for this clone. The V and J genes are TRBV15 and TRBJ1-3, with 8 bases lining up with TRBD1. CDR1 and CDR2 (germline): LNHNV, YYDKDF (reference sequence). The CDR3 has 14 residues. V lost 4 bases, J lost 3 bases, and 2 bases stayed unmatched. The CDR3: CATSTGGYGNTIYF. CDR3 nucleotide sequence: TGTGCCACCAGCACAGGGGGCTATGGAAACACCATATATTTT.

This clone appeared many times. This CDR3 is also generated by other DNA sequences in the sample. The gene calls are TRBV27 and TRBJ2-7, with D possibly being TRBD2 (6 bases). This CDR3 has 14 amino acids. V was pared by 5 bases and J by 2 bases, with 13 bases between. Germline CDR1 and CDR2: MNHEY and SMNVEV (reference sequence). CDR3 loop: CASSGTLWAYEQYF. CDR3 bases: TGTGCCAGCAGTGGGACTTTATGGGCCTACGAGCAGTACTTC.

This clone turned up a few times. The chain joins TRBV15 to TRBJ2-1; TRBD2 agrees at 13 bases. The CDR3 covers 14 residues. J lost 13 bases, V lost 0 bases, and 3 bases had no gene match. Germline assignment: CDR1 LNHNV and CDR2 YYDKDF (reference sequence). The chain's CDR3 is CATSRERLAGGQFF. Here the CDR3 DNA reads TGTGCCACCAGCAGAGAAAGACTAGCGGGGGGACAGTTCTTC.

The chain is built from TRBV6-5 and TRBJ1-6; no reliable D call. The V gene lost 10 bases and the J gene lost 8 bases, with 15 bases spanning the gap. The CDR3 sequence is 13 residues long. Germline CDR1 and CDR2: MNHEY and SVGAGI. The CDR3 DNA sequence: TGTGCCACCGGCCATAGGGAGGATTCACCCCTCCACTTT. This gives the protein CATGHREDSPLHF.